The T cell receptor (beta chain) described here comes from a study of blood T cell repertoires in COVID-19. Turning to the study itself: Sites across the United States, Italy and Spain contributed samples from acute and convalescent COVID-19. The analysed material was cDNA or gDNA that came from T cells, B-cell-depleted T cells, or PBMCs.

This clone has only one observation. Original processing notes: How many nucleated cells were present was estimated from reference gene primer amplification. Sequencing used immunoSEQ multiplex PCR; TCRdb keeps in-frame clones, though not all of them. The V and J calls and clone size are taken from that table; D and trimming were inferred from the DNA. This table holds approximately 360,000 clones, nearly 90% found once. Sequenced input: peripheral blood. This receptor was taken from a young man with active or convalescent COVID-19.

CDR3: CASSKGGGVRLNRDEQFF. Written as DNA, the CDR3 is TGTGCCAGCAGCAAAGGAGGAGGAGTTCGGCTCAATCGCGATGAGCAGTTCTTC. This rearrangement joins TRBV21-1 to TRBJ2-1; TRBD2 was called by the table and not checked on the DNA. TRBV21-1 is flagged as a pseudogene. This CDR3 region has 18 residues.